The sequence of this TCR beta chain was determined in a study of T cell responses to AZD1222 COVID-19 vaccine. This table comes from immunoSEQ multiplex PCR, and its TCRdb copy is limited to in-frame clones, with some not included. The data hold about 160,000 clones, with less than 95% observed a single time. This clonotype originated in an adult in good health. Sequencing used peripheral blood, obtained on day 0 of AZD1222 vaccination.

The CDR3 is CSVDGGGYGYTF. CDR3 bases: TGCAGCGTTGACGGGGGAGGGTATGGCTACACCTTC. The J gene is TRBJ1-2, the V gene TRBV29-1; the D gene is possibly TRBD1 (5 bases). The CDR3 is 12 amino acids. The V end lost 3 bases, the J end lost 5 bases, and 10 bases lay between the germline ends. Germline V gene lookup returns CDR1 SQVTM and CDR2 ANQGSEA.